This TCR beta chain was retrieved from a study of shared clonotypes between healthy human individuals (dated by TCRdb to the early 2020s). For the wider study: The cohort comprised two women and a few men aged 18 to 49 years. Blood TCR repertoires of roughly five healthy adults were deeply sequenced to estimate repertoire size and the extent of clonotype sharing between individuals. To increase sequencing depth and limit assay-specific biases, TCR repertoire library preparation and sequencing were carried out by different laboratories using diverse techniques. For each donor, CD4 naive and CD4 memory were each run on three plates, CD8 naive on two plates, and CD8 memory on one plate. Between about 0.8 and 8.9 billion PBMCs per donor were obtained by leukapheresis. The paper's findings and limits, for the study overall: The small number of donors limited the genetic and exposure-history diversity represented. Incomplete sequencing was indicated by rarefaction of sorted-subset datasets, despite the large sequencing depth. Sharing across a few donors was observed for roughly 5.4% of naive CD4, over 3% of naive CD8, 2% to 2.5% of memory CD4, and over 0.3% of memory CD8 clonotypes. Sampling was restricted to blood, and TCR repertoires in tissues likely differ from the TCR repertoires found in blood. Naive subsets generally had larger estimated clonotype richness than memory subsets. Pairwise subsampling led to the expectation that sequencing depth would affect the degree of clonotype sharing among donors. Higher generation probabilities were observed for clonotypes shared by all four sorted-subset donors than for non-shared clonotypes.

From cysteine to phenylalanine, the CDR3 is 17 amino acids long. The read is trimmed to its CDR3 DNA, 51 bases read in frame from base 1. V ends up 1 base short and J 4 bases short, with an unmatched junction base count of 9. The CDR1 and CDR2 encoded by the germline V gene are SGHRS and YFSETQ. In regard to this clone: The antigen this receptor binds is unknown. No clone much larger than this one lies a single base away; base qualities are absent.

Using the deep immunoSEQ assay, multiplex PCR amplified TCR CDR3 regions from genomic DNA. Extracted genomic DNA from each cell subset was distributed evenly across all wells of several immunoSEQ 96-well plates, and each plate was treated as a replicate. For sorted subsets, each replicate PCR was loaded with 150 to 250 ng genomic DNA, equivalent to about 30,000 T cell genomes. Purified libraries were quantified with a Qubit 3.0 fluorometer, sized on a Bioanalyzer 2100, and re-quantified with the KAPA Library Quantification kit. Every immunoSEQ 96-well plate was sequenced on a separate single-read 150-cycle Illumina NextSeq 550 flow cell. Turning to the authors' computational methods: Because only junctional sequences without quality scores were contained in the immunoSEQ output, filtering matching that applied to full-length reads could not be performed. Sequences were annotated with PyIR, a Python wrapper for IgBLAST v1.9, using IMGT germline references to assign V/J genes and CDR3. Reads were filtered out if the reads had weak V/J assignments (E-value above 1e-6), no CDR3, stop codons, out-of-frame junctions, or ambiguous translated residues. V3J clonotypes were defined as sequences sharing the same inferred V gene, J gene, and CDR3 amino acid sequence. To compute the percentage overlap between repertoires, the number of shared unique clonotypes was divided by the size of the smaller repertoire. Richness of each repertoire was evaluated using RTK rarefaction, the Chao1 estimator, and Recon v2.1 estimates of unobserved clonotypes. Generation probabilities were computed with OLGA for all TCRbeta clonotypes obtained by the gDNA method from four donors. As stored in TCRdb, this immuneACCESS dataset retains in-frame rearrangements with V and J assigned. A fraction of the clones does not appear; measured against another copy, unresolved V genes explain less than half of the discrepancy, and the remainder lacks a known reason. The DNA was the basis for D and trimming; V, J and clone size are from that table. Counted in this sample were over a million clones; 95% to 97% of them appeared once. Approximately 1.1% of the sample rests with the top ten.

Donors were healthy HIV-negative adults with no recently reported acute infections or vaccinations. All donors were Caucasian adults living in Nashville, Tennessee, USA. CD4+ T cells were enriched by magnetic negative selection; naive cells were then positively selected on CD45RA, and the negative fraction formed the memory subset. Blood was obtained by leukapheresis, after which PBMCs were separated by Ficoll-Histopaque density gradient centrifugation and cryopreserved in liquid nitrogen vapor phase. Analytical flow cytometry was used to check the purity and quantity of every magnetically sorted T cell population. Each sorted fraction had its genomic DNA isolated and then quantified by UV absorbance on a Nanodrop 2000c.

Here the chain combines TRBV5-1 and TRBJ2-2; TRBD1 lines up with 8 middle nucleotides. The receptor comes from a man younger than 45 in good health. What was sequenced was naive CD4+ T cells sorted from blood. Sample cell subset or site, as interpreted from the label and publication: CD45RA+ positively selected. The base sequence is TGCGCCAGCAGCTTGACCTCAGGGGGCGCGGCCACCGGGGAGCTGTTTTTT. Its protein product is CASSLTSGGAATGELFF.